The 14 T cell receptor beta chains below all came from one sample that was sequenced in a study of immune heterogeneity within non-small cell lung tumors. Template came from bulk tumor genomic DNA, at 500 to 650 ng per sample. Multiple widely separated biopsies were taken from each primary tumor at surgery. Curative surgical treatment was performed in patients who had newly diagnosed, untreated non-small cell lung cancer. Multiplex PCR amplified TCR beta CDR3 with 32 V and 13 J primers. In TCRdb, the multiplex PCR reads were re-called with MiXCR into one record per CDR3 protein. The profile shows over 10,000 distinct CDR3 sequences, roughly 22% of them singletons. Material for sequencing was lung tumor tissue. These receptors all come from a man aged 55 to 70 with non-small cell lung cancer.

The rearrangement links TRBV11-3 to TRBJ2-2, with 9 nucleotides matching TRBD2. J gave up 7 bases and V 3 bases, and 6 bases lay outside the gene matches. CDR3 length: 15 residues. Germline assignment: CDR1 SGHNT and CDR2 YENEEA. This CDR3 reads CASSFTAGGHGELFF. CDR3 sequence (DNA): TGTGCCAGCAGCTTCACAGCGGGAGGCCACGGGGAGCTGTTTTTT.

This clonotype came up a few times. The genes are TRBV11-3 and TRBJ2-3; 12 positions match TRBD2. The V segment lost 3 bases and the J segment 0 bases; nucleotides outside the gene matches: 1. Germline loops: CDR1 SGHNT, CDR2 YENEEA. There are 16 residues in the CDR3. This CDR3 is CASSFGLAGSTDTQYF. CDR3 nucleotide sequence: TGTGCCAGCAGCTTTGGACTAGCGGGAAGCACAGATACGCAGTATTTT. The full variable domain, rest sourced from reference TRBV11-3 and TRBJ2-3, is EAGVVQSPRYKIIEKKQPVAFWCNPISGHNTLYWYLQNLGQGPELLIRYENEEAVDDSQLPKDRFSAERLKGVDSTLKIQPAELGDSAVYLCASSFGLAGSTDTQYFGPGTRLTVL.

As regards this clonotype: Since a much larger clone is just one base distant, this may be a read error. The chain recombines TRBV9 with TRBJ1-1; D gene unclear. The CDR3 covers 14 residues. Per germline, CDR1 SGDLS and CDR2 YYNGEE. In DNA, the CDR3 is TGTGCCAGGAGCGTAGTGCTGGGGAACACTGAAGCTTTCTTT. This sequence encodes CARSVVLGNTEAFF.

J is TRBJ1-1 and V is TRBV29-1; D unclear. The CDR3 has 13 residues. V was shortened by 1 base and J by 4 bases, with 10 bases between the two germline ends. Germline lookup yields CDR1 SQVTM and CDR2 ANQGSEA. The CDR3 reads CSVEGGLVTEAFF. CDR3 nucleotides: TGCAGCGTTGAAGGCGGGCTTGTCACTGAAGCTTTCTTT.

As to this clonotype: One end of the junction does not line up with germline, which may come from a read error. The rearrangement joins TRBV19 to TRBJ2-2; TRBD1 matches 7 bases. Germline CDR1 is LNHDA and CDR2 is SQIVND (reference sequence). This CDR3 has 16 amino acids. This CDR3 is CDSSFPAQGGAGELFF. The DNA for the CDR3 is TGTGACAGTAGTTTCCCCGCGCAAGGGGGCGCCGGGGAGCTGTTTTTT.

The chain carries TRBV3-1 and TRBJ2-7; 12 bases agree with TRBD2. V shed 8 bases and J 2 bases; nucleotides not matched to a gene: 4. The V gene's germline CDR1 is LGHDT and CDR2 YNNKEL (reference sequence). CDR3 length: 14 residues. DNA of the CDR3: TGTGCCAGCGGACTAGCGGGACTTCCCTACGAGCAGTACTTC. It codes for CASGLAGLPYEQYF.

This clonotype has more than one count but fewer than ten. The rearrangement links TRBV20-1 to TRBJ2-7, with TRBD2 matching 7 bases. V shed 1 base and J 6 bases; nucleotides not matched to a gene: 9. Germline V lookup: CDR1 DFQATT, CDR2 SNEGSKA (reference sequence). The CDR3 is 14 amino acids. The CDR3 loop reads CSARGGWGEGEQYF. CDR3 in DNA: TGCAGTGCTAGAGGGGGTTGGGGGGAGGGCGAGCAGTACTTC.

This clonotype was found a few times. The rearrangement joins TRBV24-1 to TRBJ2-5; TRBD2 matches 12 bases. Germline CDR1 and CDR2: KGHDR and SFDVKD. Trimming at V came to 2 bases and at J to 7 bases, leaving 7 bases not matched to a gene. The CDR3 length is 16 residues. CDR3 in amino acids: CATSDWRLAGAPTQYF. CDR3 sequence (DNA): TGTGCCACCAGTGATTGGAGACTAGCGGGGGCTCCGACCCAGTACTTC.

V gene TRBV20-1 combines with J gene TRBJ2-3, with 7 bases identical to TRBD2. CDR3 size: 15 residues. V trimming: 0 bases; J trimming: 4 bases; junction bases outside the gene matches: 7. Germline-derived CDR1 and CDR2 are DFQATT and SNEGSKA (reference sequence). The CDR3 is CSARDLSGGSDTQYF. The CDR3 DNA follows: TGCAGTGCTAGAGATTTGTCGGGAGGATCAGATACGCAGTATTTT.

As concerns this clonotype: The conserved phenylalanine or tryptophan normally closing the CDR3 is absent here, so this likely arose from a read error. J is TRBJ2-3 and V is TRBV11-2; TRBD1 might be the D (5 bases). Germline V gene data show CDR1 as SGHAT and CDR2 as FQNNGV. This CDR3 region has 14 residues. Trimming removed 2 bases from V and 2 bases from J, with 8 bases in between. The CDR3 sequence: CASSLLGPTDTQYS. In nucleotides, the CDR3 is TGTGCCAGCAGCTTATTGGGGCCCACAGATACGCAGTATTCT.

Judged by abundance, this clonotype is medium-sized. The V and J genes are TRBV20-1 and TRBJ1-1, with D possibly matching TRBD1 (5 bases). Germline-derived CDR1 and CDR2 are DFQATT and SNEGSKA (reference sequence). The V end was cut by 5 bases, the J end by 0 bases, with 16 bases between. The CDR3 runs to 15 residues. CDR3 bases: TGCAGTGCTCCACTAGGAGGGGCCATGAACACTGAAGCTTTCTTT. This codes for CSAPLGGAMNTEAFF.

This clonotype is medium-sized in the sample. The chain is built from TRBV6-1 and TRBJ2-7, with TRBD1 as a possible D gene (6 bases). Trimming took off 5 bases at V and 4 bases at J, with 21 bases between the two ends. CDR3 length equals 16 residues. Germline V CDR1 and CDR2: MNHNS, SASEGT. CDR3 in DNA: TGTGCCAGCAGTTCGCCTTCAGGGGCTCCCCGGTACGAGCAGTACTTC. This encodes CASSSPSGAPRYEQYF.

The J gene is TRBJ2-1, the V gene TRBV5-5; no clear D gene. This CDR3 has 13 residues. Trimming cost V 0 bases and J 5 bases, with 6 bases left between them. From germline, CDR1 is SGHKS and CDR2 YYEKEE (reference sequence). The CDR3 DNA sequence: TGTGCCAGCAGCTTGGTCCGGGACAATGAGCAGTTCTTC. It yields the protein CASSLVRDNEQFF.

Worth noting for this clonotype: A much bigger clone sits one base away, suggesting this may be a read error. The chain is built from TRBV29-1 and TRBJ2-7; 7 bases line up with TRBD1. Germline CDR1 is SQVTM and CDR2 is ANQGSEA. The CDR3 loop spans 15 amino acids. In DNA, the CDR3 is TGCAGCGTCCATGAAGGTAGGGGGCGGGTCTACGGGCAGTACTTC. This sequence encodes CSVHEGRGRVYGQYF.